The 31 T cell receptor beta chains given below trace back to one sample, sequenced in a study of blood T cell repertoires in COVID-19. Clones were sequenced by immunoSEQ multiplex PCR, and TCRdb holds only the in-frame ones, with some missing. The data contain 200,000 to 300,000 clones, roughly 87% of them seen just once; the ten biggest clones take up 7.2%. Sample: peripheral blood. The receptors here all came from a man in his sixties who had recovered from COVID-19.

The chain recombines TRBV5-8 with TRBJ2-3, with a tentative D call TRBD1 (5 bases). In germline, CDR1 is SGHTS, CDR2 YDEGEE. The CDR3 extends over 16 amino acids. V shed 5 bases and J shed 4 bases, with 20 bases lying between them. The CDR3 region has the DNA TGTGCCAGCAGTTCAGGGTTACCCCACAGGTCAGATACGCAGTATTTT. It specifies CASSSGLPHRSDTQYF.

As regards this clone: The sample holds other DNA sequences that translate to the same CDR3. The gene calls are TRBV2 and TRBJ1-6; D not certain. Per the germline V gene, CDR1 is SNHLY and CDR2 is FYNNEI. The CDR3 is 13 residues long. Trimming shortened V by 1 base and J by 8 bases, and 6 bases separated the two germline ends. CDR3 DNA: TGTGCCAGCAGTGAAGGCCGGTATTCACCCCTCCACTTT. It yields the protein CASSEGRYSPLHF.

This chain joins TRBV27 and TRBJ2-7; possible D gene TRBD1, 6 bases. V was clipped by 2 bases and J by 6 bases, with 8 bases between them. The CDR3 covers 12 residues. The germline gives CDR1 MNHEY, CDR2 SMNVEV (reference sequence). CDR3 amino acids: CASSLSRGEQYF. The CDR3 coding sequence is TGTGCCAGCAGTTTAAGCAGGGGCGAGCAGTACTTC.

This sequence joins TRBV6-1 and TRBJ1-1; unclear D gene. This CDR3 has 13 amino acids. V was shortened by 2 bases and J by 9 bases, with 13 bases between the two germline ends. CDR1 and CDR2 from the germline V gene are MNHNS and SASEGT. As DNA, the CDR3 is TGTGCCAGCAGTGAACGCGGGTTATCTAAAGCTTTCTTT. This encodes CASSERGLSKAFF.

This sequence joins TRBV25-1 and TRBJ2-3, with 10 bases lining up with TRBD2. The CDR3 is 15 residues long. V trimming: 0 bases; J trimming: 10 bases; junction bases outside the gene matches: 7. CDR1 and CDR2 from the germline V gene are MGHDK and SYGVNS. The DNA for the CDR3 is TGTGCCAGCAGTGAATATGGGGTAGCGGGAGGTGCGCAGTATTTT. Translation gives CASSEYGVAGGAQYF.

The genes are TRBV20-1 and TRBJ2-3; D is uncertain. Trimming removed 5 bases from V and 6 bases from J, with 9 bases in between. The germline gives CDR1 DFQATT, CDR2 SNEGSKA (reference sequence). CDR3 length: 11 residues. CDR3 nucleotide sequence: TGCAGTGCTCAGATATCCGATACGCAGTATTTT. This translates into CSAQISDTQYF.

This chain uses TRBV5-1 with TRBJ1-1; 8 nucleotides agree with TRBD1. CDR1 is SGHRS and CDR2 is YFSETQ in the germline V gene. The J segment lost 5 bases and the V segment lost 4 bases, leaving 7 bases of the junction unmatched. This CDR3 is 14 amino acids long. The CDR3 spells CASSAGQGWTEAFF. CDR3 sequence (DNA): TGCGCCAGCAGCGCCGGACAGGGATGGACTGAAGCTTTCTTT.

This clone was seen just once. The J gene is TRBJ2-1, the V gene TRBV24-1; 11 bases align to TRBD2. The germline V gene has CDR1 KGHDR and CDR2 SFDVKD. The CDR3 contains 15 residues. V shed 4 bases and J 8 bases; nucleotides not matched to a gene: 6. Here the CDR3 DNA reads TGTGCCACCAGTGACCTAGCGGGGGGTAGTGATGAGCAGTTCTTC. It encodes CATSDLAGGSDEQFF.

The genes are TRBV5-1 and TRBJ2-1; 7 positions match TRBD2. Per germline, CDR1 SGHRS and CDR2 YFSETQ. This CDR3 is 14 amino acids long. Trimming removed 4 bases from V and 9 bases from J; junction bases left unmatched: 10. The DNA of the CDR3 is TGCGCCAGCAGCCCGGAGGCCACGGGGGGTGAGCAGTTCTTC. As protein: CASSPEATGGEQFF. Drawing the rest from reference TRBV5-1 and TRBJ2-1, the complete variable domain is KAGVTQTPRYLIKTRGQQVTLSCSPISGHRSVSWYQQTPGQGLQFLFEYFSETQRNKGNFPGRFSGRQFSNSRSEMNVSTLELGDSALYLCASSPEATGGEQFFGPGTRLTVL.

The chain has TRBV3-1 (or the pseudogene TRBV3-2) and TRBJ2-7; 8 bases agree with TRBD2. The J segment lost 4 bases and the V segment lost 1 base, leaving 6 bases of the junction unmatched. The germline V gene has CDR1 LGHDT and CDR2 YNNKEL (reference sequence). This CDR3 is built from 15 residues. The DNA of the CDR3 is TGTGCCAGCAGCCAAGTTGCGGGGGGATCGTACGAGCAGTACTTC. The encoded protein is CASSQVAGGSYEQYF.

In its sample, this clone was seen once. V and J are TRBV2 and TRBJ2-7; a possible D gene is TRBD1 (6 bases). V was shortened by 6 bases and J by 0 bases, with 12 bases between the two germline ends. The V gene's germline CDR1 is SNHLY and CDR2 FYNNEI. CDR3 size: 14 residues. The CDR3 bases are TGTGCCAGCAGACCCCGGGACATCTCCTACGAGCAGTACTTC. As protein: CASRPRDISYEQYF.

This clone appeared once. The chain is built from TRBV15 and TRBJ2-3; tentative D call: TRBD2 (5 bases). From germline, CDR1 is LNHNV and CDR2 YYDKDF (reference sequence). Trimming pared 1 base from V and 4 bases from J, leaving 12 bases between. This CDR3 spans 15 amino acids. The CDR3 DNA reads as TGTGCCACCAGCAGAGCTACCGGGAAGCCAGATACGCAGTATTTT. Its translation is CATSRATGKPDTQYF.

Only one count was recorded for this clone. The chain links TRBV7-6 to TRBJ2-3; D gene unclear. The CDR3 runs 15 residues. Germline CDR1 SGHVS, CDR2 FNYEAQ. V lost 0 bases and J lost 6, with 13 bases in between. This chain's CDR3 is CASSLAWSVRDTQYF. DNA of the CDR3: TGTGCCAGCAGCTTAGCGTGGAGCGTACGGGATACGCAGTATTTT.

The gene calls are TRBV27 and TRBJ2-2; D unresolved. CDR1 is MNHEY and CDR2 is SMNVEV in the germline V gene (reference sequence). This CDR3 is built from 14 residues. Trimming cost V 3 bases and J 4 bases, with 9 bases left between them. For the CDR3, the DNA is TGTGCCAGCAGTTTTTATCTTAGCACCGGGGAGCTGTTTTTT. It is translated as CASSFYLSTGELFF.

This clone was detected only once. This rearrangement joins TRBV7-9 to TRBJ1-2, with D unclear. Germline loops: CDR1 SEHNR, CDR2 FQNEAQ (reference sequence). The CDR3 is 12 residues long. Trimming took off 5 bases at V and 5 bases at J, with 9 bases between the two ends. In nucleotides, the CDR3 is TGTGCCAGCAGCCAGAGAGGGTATGGCTACACCTTC. Translated, it gives CASSQRGYGYTF.

V gene TRBV5-1 combines with J gene TRBJ1-4; 8 bases line up with TRBD1. The CDR3 length is 14 residues. Germline lookup yields CDR1 SGHRS and CDR2 YFSETQ. V was clipped by 4 bases and J by 8 bases; unmatched bases: 7. CDR3 sequence reads: CASSPGTGNEKLFF. The CDR3 bases are TGCGCCAGCAGCCCTGGGACAGGCAACGAAAAACTGTTTTTT.

V is TRBV5-1 and J is TRBJ1-1; 7 nucleotides agree with TRBD1. Losses at the gene ends were 5 bases for V and 3 bases for J; bases not matched to a gene: 7. This CDR3 is built from 14 residues. CDR1 SGHRS and CDR2 YFSETQ come from the germline V gene. CDR3 sequence: CASRELQGYTEAFF. In nucleotides, the CDR3 is TGCGCCAGCAGGGAACTACAGGGGTACACTGAAGCTTTCTTT.

The gene calls are TRBV28 and TRBJ1-3; unclear D gene. CDR1 MDHEN and CDR2 SYDVKM come from the germline V gene. CDR3 length equals 12 residues. The V gene lost 4 bases and the J gene lost 4 bases, with 5 bases spanning the gap. CDR3 bases: TGTGCCAGCAGTTCCCGGGGAAACACCATATATTTT. It translates to CASSSRGNTIYF.

This clone was seen just once. V and J are TRBV11-2 and TRBJ2-3, with a weak D call TRBD1 (6 bases). Trimming removed 1 base from V and 3 bases from J, with 14 bases in between. Germline V gene lookup returns CDR1 SGHAT and CDR2 FQNNGV. This CDR3 contains 16 residues. DNA for the CDR3: TGTGCCAGCAGCTTAGGCAGGGGCCCAATAACAGATACGCAGTATTTT. As protein: CASSLGRGPITDTQYF.

The chain couples TRBV3-1 (or the pseudogene TRBV3-2) to TRBJ2-1; TRBD2 aligns across 11 bases. The V gene's germline CDR1 is LGHDT and CDR2 YNNKEL (reference sequence). V lost 3 bases to trimming and J lost 4 bases; unmatched junction nucleotides: 5. This CDR3 has 16 residues. The CDR3 DNA reads as TGTGCCAGCAGCCACCCCCTAGCGGGAGGTTACAATGAGCAGTTCTTC. Translation gives CASSHPLAGGYNEQFF.

V and J are TRBV10-3 and TRBJ2-7; 8 positions agree with TRBD1. V trimming: 6 bases; J trimming: 2 bases; junction bases outside the gene matches: 12. The length of the CDR3 is 16 residues. Germline V CDR1 and CDR2: ENHRY, SYGVKD. For the CDR3, the DNA is TGTGCCATCAGGACGTTAGGGACAGGCGAAACCTACGAGCAGTACTTC. Its protein is CAIRTLGTGETYEQYF.

The chain joins TRBV5-6 to TRBJ1-5; D is possibly TRBD1 (6 bases). CDR3 size: 17 residues. V lost 4 bases and J lost 6, with 23 bases in between. Germline lookup yields CDR1 SGHDT and CDR2 YYEEEE. This chain's CDR3 is CASSREGLTGISQPQHF. In DNA, the CDR3 is TGTGCCAGCAGCAGGGAGGGGCTCACAGGGATTAGTCAGCCCCAGCATTTT.

The chain links TRBV19 to TRBJ1-5, with TRBD1 identical over 7 bases. This CDR3 has 16 residues. Per germline, CDR1 LNHDA and CDR2 SQIVND (reference sequence). V dropped 9 bases and J dropped 2; count of bases not matched to a gene: 13. The CDR3 nucleotides are TGTGCCAGCCGATACGGCGACAGGGCCGGCAATCAGCCCCAGCATTTT. This translates into CASRYGDRAGNQPQHF.

As for this clone: The identical CDR3 is also encoded by other nucleotide sequences in the sample. The V call is TRBV18, the J call TRBJ1-1; perhaps TRBD1 as D (6 bases). The V gene's germline CDR1 is KGHSH and CDR2 LQKENI. CDR3 length equals 13 residues. Trimming cost V 4 bases and J 1 base, with 7 bases left between them. The CDR3 DNA reads as TGTGCCAGCTCACGGGGACAGAACACTGAAGCTTTCTTT. Translated, it gives CASSRGQNTEAFF.

The V call is TRBV7-6, the J call TRBJ2-3; 13 bases map to TRBD2. The germline CDR1 and CDR2 sequences are SGHVS and FNYEAQ. There are 18 residues in the CDR3. The J segment lost 4 bases and the V segment lost 4 bases, leaving 11 bases of the junction unmatched. As DNA, the CDR3 is TGTGCCAGCAGCTCATTATTGGGACTAGCGGGGAAATCAGATACGCAGTATTTT. Residues: CASSSLLGLAGKSDTQYF.

This chain links TRBV6-5 with TRBJ1-5; possibly TRBD1 for D (5 bases). Deletions cut 8 bases from V and 3 bases from J, with 11 bases between. The V gene's germline CDR1 is MNHEY and CDR2 SVGAGI. The CDR3 has 13 residues. CDR3 nucleotides: TGTGCCAGCCTCTTTGGGGCCAATCAGCCCCAGCATTTT. It is translated as CASLFGANQPQHF.

The V gene is TRBV5-1, the J gene TRBJ2-7; D perhaps matches TRBD1 (6 bases). The V gene lost 4 bases and the J gene lost 2 bases, with 13 bases spanning the gap. This CDR3 spans 14 amino acids. CDR1 and CDR2 (germline): SGHRS, YFSETQ. The CDR3 nucleotides are TGCGCCAGCAGCCGGGACATAGGCCCCTACGAGCAGTACGTC. Its protein product is CASSRDIGPYEQYV.

This rearrangement joins TRBV30 to TRBJ2-3; 12 bases agree with TRBD2. V was clipped by 2 bases and J by 6 bases; unmatched bases: 6. The CDR3 spans 15 residues. Germline CDR1 reads GTSNPN; CDR2 reads SVGIG (reference sequence). In nucleotides, the CDR3 is TGTGCCTGGAGTAAAACTAGCGGGGGGCGGGATACGCAGTATTTT. Amino acids: CAWSKTSGGRDTQYF.

The rearrangement links TRBV5-5 to TRBJ1-2, with unresolved D. Between the trimmed V and J ends, which lost 2 bases and 3 bases, there was a span of 8 bases. The CDR3 contains 13 residues. Per the germline V gene, CDR1 is SGHKS and CDR2 is YYEKEE (reference sequence). The CDR3, as DNA: TGTGCCAGCAGCTTATGGGAGGACTATGGCTACACCTTC. It specifies CASSLWEDYGYTF.

CDR3 DNA: TGCAGCGTTCGCAGACAGGGAGCGCTCACCGGGGAGCTGTTTTTT. It translates to CSVRRQGALTGELFF. The chain combines TRBV29-1 with TRBJ2-2; TRBD1 aligns across 7 bases. Germline V lookup: CDR1 SQVTM, CDR2 ANQGSEA. CDR3 length: 15 amino acids. Germline trimming cut 5 bases from V and 4 bases from J; bases unmatched to any gene: 10.

The chain links TRBV7-9 to TRBJ1-6, with D tentatively TRBD1 (6 bases). The V end was cut by 7 bases, the J end by 6 bases, with 13 bases between. Germline-derived CDR1 and CDR2 are SEHNR and FQNEAQ (reference sequence). There are 14 residues in the CDR3. The CDR3 sequence: CASTLGQFNSPLHF. Here the CDR3 DNA reads TGTGCCAGCACTCTTGGACAGTTTAATTCACCCCTCCACTTT. Using reference TRBV7-9 and TRBJ1-6 for the parts outside the CDR3, the full variable domain is DTGVSQNPRHKITKRGQNVTFRCDPISEHNRLYWYRQTLGQGPEFLTYFQNEAQLEKSRLLSDRFSAERPKGSFSTLEIQRTEQGDSAMYLCASTLGQFNSPLHFGNGTRLTVT.